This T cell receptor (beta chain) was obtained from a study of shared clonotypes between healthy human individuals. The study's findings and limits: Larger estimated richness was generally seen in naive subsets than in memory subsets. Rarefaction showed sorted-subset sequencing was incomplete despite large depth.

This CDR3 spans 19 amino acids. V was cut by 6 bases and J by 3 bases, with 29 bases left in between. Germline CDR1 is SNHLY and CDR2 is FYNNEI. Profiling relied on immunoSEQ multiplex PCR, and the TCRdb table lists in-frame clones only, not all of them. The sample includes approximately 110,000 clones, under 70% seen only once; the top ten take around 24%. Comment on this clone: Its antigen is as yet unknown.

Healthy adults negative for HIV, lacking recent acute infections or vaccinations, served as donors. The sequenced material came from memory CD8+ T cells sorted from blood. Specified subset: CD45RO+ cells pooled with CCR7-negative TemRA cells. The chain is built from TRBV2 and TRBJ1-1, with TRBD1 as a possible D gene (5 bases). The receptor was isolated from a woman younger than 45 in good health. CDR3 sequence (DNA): TGTGCCAGCAGAATGGACGAACATGAGAGGGGCAGGGAGCACACTGAAGCTTTCTTT. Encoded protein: CASRMDEHERGREHTEAFF.